The 25 T cell receptor beta chains in this list originate from one sample, sequenced in a study of regulatory T cells in long-lasting Graves disease. Relying on iRepertoire HTBI primers and Arm-PCR of CDR3 regions, the team built TCR beta libraries. TCRdb recomputed calls from the multiplex PCR reads with MiXCR, one row per CDR3 protein. The table lists 600,000 to 800,000 distinct CDR3 sequences, approximately 31% of them singletons. Specified time point: persistent/refractory GD, antithyroid drugs over 5 years with positive TRAb. The TCR library was made from RNA that had been extracted from PBMCs in TRIzol. The sample here was peripheral blood mononuclear cells (PBMCs), taken when the disease was refractory, from a patient treated with antithyroid drugs. The receptor source for this set is a female donor with Graves disease.

The rearrangement links TRBV9 to TRBJ1-2; 9 bases are a match to TRBD1. V trimming: 5 bases; J trimming: 3 bases; junction bases outside the gene matches: 5. Germline lookup yields CDR1 SGDLS and CDR2 YYNGEE. This CDR3 has 14 amino acids. CDR3 residues: CASSTGGAYYGYTF. CDR3 bases: TGTGCCAGCAGTACAGGGGGCGCGTACTATGGCTACACCTTC. Supplemented by reference TRBV9 and TRBJ1-2, the full variable domain reads DSGVTQTPKHLITATGQRVTLRCSPRSGDLSVYWYQQSLDQGLQFLIQYYNGEERAKGNILERFSAQQFPDLHSELNLSSLELGDSALYFCASSTGGAYYGYTFGSGTRLTVV.

V usage is TRBV5-1 and J usage is TRBJ1-2; a weak D match, TRBD1 (5 bases). The germline V and J ends were trimmed by 4 bases and 9 bases, with 13 bases remaining between them. Germline V gives CDR1 SGHRS, CDR2 YFSETQ. This CDR3 is 12 amino acids long. The DNA of the CDR3 is TGCGCCAGCAGCGCAGAGCGGGGCCGCTACACCTTC. This sequence encodes CASSAERGRYTF.

The chain employs TRBV4-1 and TRBJ1-5, with D hard to call. The V end was cut by 3 bases, the J end by 7 bases, with 10 bases between. CDR3 size: 13 residues. Germline V gene data show CDR1 as MGHRA and CDR2 as YSYEKL. CDR3 amino acids: CASSQTVVQPQHF. The CDR3 nucleotides read TGCGCCAGCAGCCAGACCGTCGTACAGCCCCAGCATTTT.

The table lists this clonotype with a few counts. The genes are TRBV28 and TRBJ1-5; D gene ambiguous. The germline gives CDR1 MDHEN, CDR2 SYDVKM. The V end lost 3 bases, the J end lost 0 bases, and 12 bases lay between the germline ends. This CDR3 is built from 16 residues. CDR3 amino acids: CASSLWPETSNQPQHF. For the CDR3, the DNA is TGTGCCAGCAGTTTGTGGCCAGAAACTAGCAATCAGCCCCAGCATTTT. The complete variable domain, with remaining parts taken from reference TRBV28 and TRBJ1-5, reads DVKVTQSSRYLVKRTGEKVFLECVQDMDHENMFWYRQDPGLGLRLIYFSYDVKMKEKGDIPEGYSVSREKKERFSLILESASTNQTSMYLCASSLWPETSNQPQHFGDGTRLSIL.

The chain links TRBV20-1 to TRBJ2-7, with 9 bases aligning to TRBD2. The CDR3 consists of 17 residues. V gave up 5 bases and J gave up 1 base; unmatched junction bases: 15. CDR1 is DFQATT and CDR2 is SNEGSKA in the germline V gene (reference sequence). The CDR3 here is CSAETGSGRGKSYEQYF. CDR3 in DNA: TGCAGTGCTGAAACAGGTAGCGGGAGAGGTAAATCCTACGAGCAGTACTTC.

This clonotype was counted only a few times. This sequence joins TRBV25-1 and TRBJ1-2; tentative D call: TRBD1 (6 bases). Germline CDR1 and CDR2: MGHDK and SYGVNS. The CDR3 is 15 amino acids. Trimming stripped 4 bases from V and 4 bases from J, with 16 bases between. CDR3: CASSGGGGAFYGYTF. CDR3 nucleotides: TGTGCCAGCAGTGGAGGGGGGGGGGCCTTCTATGGCTACACCTTC.

Comment on this clonotype: Given a much more abundant clone one base away, this may be a read error. The chain carries TRBV2 and TRBJ2-7, with D possibly called TRBD1 or TRBD2 (5 bases each). Germline V lookup: CDR1 SNHLY, CDR2 FYNNEI. The CDR3 loop spans 15 amino acids. CDR3 region: CACSEERAGLSEQYF. As DNA, the CDR3 is TGTGCCTGCAGTGAGGAGAGGGCAGGGTTATCCGAGCAGTACTTC. Filled out from reference TRBV2 and TRBJ2-7, the complete variable domain reads EPEVTQTPSHQVTQMGQEVILRCVPISNHLYFYWYRQILGQKVEFLVSFYNNEISEKSEIFDDQFSVERPDGSNFTLKIRSTKLEDSAMYFCACSEERAGLSEQYFGPGTRLTVT.

The CDR3 bases are TGTGCCAGCAGTCAAATCGACAGGGTCGTAGATTCACCCCTCCACTTT. Amino acids: CASSQIDRVVDSPLHF. The chain has TRBV2 and TRBJ1-6, with 7 bases that match TRBD1. The germline CDR1 and CDR2 sequences are SNHLY and FYNNEI. This CDR3 comprises 16 residues. V shed 5 bases, J shed 8 bases, and the junction held 12 bases outside the gene matches.

This clonotype was counted a few times. The chain couples TRBV5-1 to TRBJ2-7; 8 bases map to TRBD1. J lost 7 bases, V lost 4 bases, and 13 bases had no gene match. There are 15 residues in the CDR3. Germline V gene lookup returns CDR1 SGHRS and CDR2 YFSETQ. The CDR3 loop reads CASSIRQGPTGEQYF. Here the CDR3 DNA reads TGCGCCAGCAGCATAAGACAGGGGCCGACGGGAGAGCAGTACTTC. Looking up the rest from reference TRBV5-1 and TRBJ2-7 gives the full variable domain: KAGVTQTPRYLIKTRGQQVTLSCSPISGHRSVSWYQQTPGQGLQFLFEYFSETQRNKGNFPGRFSGRQFSNSRSEMNVSTLELGDSALYLCASSIRQGPTGEQYFGPGTRLTVT.

The V gene is TRBV5-6, the J gene TRBJ1-1, with D unclear. This CDR3 spans 14 amino acids. V gave up 1 base and J gave up 3 bases, with 10 bases separating them. The V gene's germline CDR1 is SGHDT and CDR2 YYEEEE. CDR3 nucleotides: TGTGCCAGCAGCTTGTGGTTTACGGACACTGAAGCTTTCTTT. Protein product: CASSLWFTDTEAFF.

This chain links TRBV20-1 with TRBJ2-7; TRBD1 or TRBD2 may be the D gene (5 bases each). Germline CDR1 DFQATT, CDR2 SNEGSKA (reference sequence). The CDR3 sequence is 13 residues long. The CDR3 DNA follows: TGCAGCGTTGCCCCGGGACCTCCCTACGAGCAGTACTTC. Residues: CSVAPGPPYEQYF.

This clonotype has ten or more counts. This sequence joins TRBV11-2 and TRBJ1-2, with D unresolved. Trimming took off 4 bases at V and 14 bases at J, with 20 bases between the two ends. The germline gives CDR1 SGHAT, CDR2 FQNNGV. The CDR3 length is 13 residues. In DNA form, the CDR3 reads TGTGCCAGCAGCTCCCCAAAACTGACGGCACTAACCTTC. Translation gives CASSSPKLTALTF.

This clonotype was seen only a few times. This chain links TRBV19 with TRBJ2-7, with 14 nucleotides matching TRBD2. J gave up 3 bases and V 4 bases, and 5 bases lay outside the gene matches. This CDR3 is 16 amino acids long. Germline V gene data show CDR1 as LNHDA and CDR2 as SQIVND (reference sequence). DNA for the CDR3: TGTGCCAGTAGTAAAGCCGGGACTAGCGGGAGCTACGAGCAGTACTTC. It translates to CASSKAGTSGSYEQYF.

There are many counts of this clonotype. The rearrangement uses TRBV30 and TRBJ1-1; unclear D gene. The CDR3 totals 11 residues. Germline values: CDR1 GTSNPN, CDR2 SVGIG (reference sequence). V gave up 4 bases and J gave up 11 bases, with 14 bases separating them. DNA of the CDR3: TGTGCCTGGACAGCGGAAAGGTTTGCTTTCTTT. It codes for CAWTAERFAFF.

The table lists this clonotype with a few counts. This sequence joins TRBV2 and TRBJ2-2; D gene uncertain. The CDR3 covers 14 residues. In germline, CDR1 is SNHLY, CDR2 FYNNEI. The V and J ends lost 6 bases and 1 base respectively, with 9 bases between them. The CDR3 loop is CASRALQNTGELFF. The CDR3 DNA reads TGTGCCAGCAGGGCCCTCCAGAACACCGGGGAGCTGTTTTTT.

The chain has TRBV28 and TRBJ2-7; D assignment may be TRBD1 or TRBD2 (6 bases each). This CDR3 spans 14 amino acids. V dropped 6 bases and J dropped 9 bases, with 21 bases sitting between them. Germline-derived CDR1 and CDR2 are MDHEN and SYDVKM. The CDR3 DNA is TGTGCCAGCAGCTCCGCCCGGGGGCTGAAATTGCAGTACTTC. Translating gives CASSSARGLKLQYF.

The chain links TRBV2 to TRBJ2-7; 12 bases fit TRBD2. The CDR3 is 16 amino acids. J gave up 3 bases and V 6 bases, and 9 bases lay outside the gene matches. The germline V gene has CDR1 SNHLY and CDR2 FYNNEI. CDR3 DNA sequence: TGTGCCAGCAGAGACACGACTAGCGGGAGAATCTACGAGCAGTACTTC. It yields the protein CASRDTTSGRIYEQYF.

This clonotype occurred a few times. The genes are TRBV20-1 and TRBJ2-2; D unresolved. The germline V and J ends were trimmed by 1 base and 3 bases, with 6 bases remaining between them. The CDR3 is 13 residues long. Germline CDR1 and CDR2: DFQATT and SNEGSKA (reference sequence). The CDR3 reads CSARGWHTGELFF. For the CDR3, the DNA is TGCAGTGCTAGAGGGTGGCACACCGGGGAGCTGTTTTTT.

The chain has TRBV15 and TRBJ1-5; D gene ambiguous. This CDR3 contains 17 residues. The V and J ends lost 0 bases and 6 bases respectively, with 18 bases between them. Per the germline V gene, CDR1 is LNHNV and CDR2 is YYDKDF (reference sequence). This CDR3 reads CATSRDSWTPQRQPQHF. CDR3 DNA: TGTGCCACCAGCAGAGATTCATGGACCCCACAGCGTCAGCCCCAGCATTTT.

The CDR3 DNA follows: TGTGCCAGCACCCCCCGGACAGGGGTCTCCTACGAGCAGTACTTC. Translated: CASTPRTGVSYEQYF. This chain connects TRBV6-1 to TRBJ2-7; TRBD1 aligns across 9 bases. The CDR3 covers 15 residues. V was pared by 7 bases and J by 0 bases, with 7 bases of the junction left unmatched. Looked up from germline, CDR1 is MNHNS and CDR2 is SASEGT.

The rearrangement uses TRBV9 and TRBJ2-7; TRBD1 matches 8 bases. V trimming: 3 bases; J trimming: 3 bases; junction bases outside the gene matches: 5. The CDR3 is made up of 14 amino acids. Germline CDR1 and CDR2: SGDLS and YYNGEE. The CDR3 here is CASSERDRHYEQYF. CDR3 sequence (DNA): TGTGCCAGCAGCGAAAGGGACAGGCACTACGAGCAGTACTTC.

The rearrangement uses TRBV6-1 and TRBJ1-1, with no clear D. Germline CDR1 is MNHNS and CDR2 is SASEGT. V lost 2 bases, J lost 5 bases, and 9 bases lay in between. This CDR3 comprises 13 residues. CDR3 loop: CASSETGWTEAFF. CDR3 bases: TGTGCCAGCAGTGAAACGGGGTGGACTGAAGCTTTCTTT.

The chain links TRBV29-1 to TRBJ2-5, with 8 positions matching TRBD2. The CDR3 contains 13 residues. The V gene's germline CDR1 is SQVTM and CDR2 ANQGSEA. The ends lost 5 bases at V and 5 bases at J; junction bases unmatched: 7. In nucleotides, the CDR3 is TGCAGCGTTAGCGGGAGCAATCGGGAGACCCAGTACTTC. Its translation is CSVSGSNRETQYF.

A few counts support this clonotype. The chain carries TRBV7-2 and TRBJ1-2; D gene ambiguous. CDR1 and CDR2 from the germline V gene are SGHTA and FQGNSA. The CDR3 runs 15 residues. The V gene lost 1 base and the J gene lost 1 base, with 10 bases spanning the gap. DNA for the CDR3: TGTGCCAGCAGCTTAGGTGGGATAGTTAACTATGGCTACACCTTC. Translating gives CASSLGGIVNYGYTF.

There are a few counts of this clonotype. The chain recombines TRBV20-1 with TRBJ2-2, with 13 bases matching TRBD2. The V segment lost 5 bases and the J segment 0 bases; nucleotides outside the gene matches: 9. The CDR3 consists of 18 residues. Germline loops: CDR1 DFQATT, CDR2 SNEGSKA (reference sequence). CDR3 protein: CSAPLAGTSGTNTGELFF. CDR3 bases: TGCAGTGCTCCCCTCGCCGGGACTAGCGGGACGAACACCGGGGAGCTGTTTTTT.